The subject of this entry is one TCR beta chain. The antigen is unknown. This entry belongs to a study of cytomegalovirus exposure and HLA in healthy donors. Germline lookup yields CDR1 KGHSH and CDR2 LQKENI. This CDR3 is built from 13 residues. The germline V and J ends were trimmed by 6 bases and 7 bases, with 12 bases remaining between them. Researchers ran the PCR with 60 Vbeta and 13 Jbeta primers. Sequencing used immunoSEQ multiplex PCR; TCRdb keeps in-frame clones, though not all of them. The data hold 110,000 to 150,000 clones, with around 80% observed a single time. Notes on the study in general: What was likely a sequencing artifact was a cluster of highly shared sequence variants. For presence/absence analyses, sequencing depth was assumed to be roughly uniform across donors.

The rearrangement joins TRBV18 to TRBJ1-4, with D unresolved. The sample comprised PBMCs. This sequence originates from an older woman in good health and CMV-seropositive. The CDR3 loop reads CASSPPVGEKLFF. The CDR3, as DNA: TGTGCCAGCTCCCCCCCTGTCGGTGAAAAACTGTTTTTT. Combining the CDR3 with reference TRBV18 and TRBJ1-4 gives the whole variable domain NAGVMQNPRHLVRRRGQEARLRCSPMKGHSHVYWYRQLPEEGLKFMVYLQKENIIDESGMPKERFSAEFPKEGPSILRIQQVVRGDSAAYFCASSPPVGEKLFFGSGTQLSVL.